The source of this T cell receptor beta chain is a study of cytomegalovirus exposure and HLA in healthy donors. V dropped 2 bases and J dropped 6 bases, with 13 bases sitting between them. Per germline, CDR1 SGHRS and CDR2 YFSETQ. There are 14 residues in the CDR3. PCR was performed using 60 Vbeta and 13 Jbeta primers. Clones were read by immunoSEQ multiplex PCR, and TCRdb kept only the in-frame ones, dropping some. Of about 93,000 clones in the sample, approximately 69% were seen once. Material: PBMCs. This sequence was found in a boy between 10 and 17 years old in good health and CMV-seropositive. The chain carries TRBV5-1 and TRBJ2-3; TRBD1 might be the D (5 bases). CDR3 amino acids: CASSFGAGSDTQYF. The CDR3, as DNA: TGCGCCAGCAGCTTTGGTGCAGGGTCGGATACGCAGTATTTT.